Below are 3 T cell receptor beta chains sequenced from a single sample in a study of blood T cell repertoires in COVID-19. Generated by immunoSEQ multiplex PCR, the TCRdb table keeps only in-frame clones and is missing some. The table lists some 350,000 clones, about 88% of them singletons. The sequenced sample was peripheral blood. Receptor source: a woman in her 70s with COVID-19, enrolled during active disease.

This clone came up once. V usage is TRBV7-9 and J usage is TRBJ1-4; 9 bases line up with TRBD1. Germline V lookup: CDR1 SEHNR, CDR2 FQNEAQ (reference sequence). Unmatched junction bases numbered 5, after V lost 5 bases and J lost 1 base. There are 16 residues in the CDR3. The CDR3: CASSPGTGITNEKLFF. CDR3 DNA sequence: TGTGCCAGCAGCCCCGGGACAGGGATAACTAATGAAAAACTGTTTTTT.

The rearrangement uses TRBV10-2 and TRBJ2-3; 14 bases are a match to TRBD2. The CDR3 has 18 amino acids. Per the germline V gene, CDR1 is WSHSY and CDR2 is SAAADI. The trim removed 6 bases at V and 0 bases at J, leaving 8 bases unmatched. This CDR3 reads CASSSGLAGGTSTDTQYF. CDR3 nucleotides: TGCGCCAGCAGCTCTGGACTAGCGGGGGGCACTAGCACAGATACGCAGTATTTT.

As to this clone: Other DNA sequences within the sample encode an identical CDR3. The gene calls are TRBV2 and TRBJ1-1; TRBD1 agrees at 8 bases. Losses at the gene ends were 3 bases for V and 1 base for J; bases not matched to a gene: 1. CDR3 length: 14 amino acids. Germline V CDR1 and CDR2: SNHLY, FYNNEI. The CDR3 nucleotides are TGTGCCAGCAGTGAGGACAGGGCGAACACTGAAGCTTTCTTT. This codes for CASSEDRANTEAFF. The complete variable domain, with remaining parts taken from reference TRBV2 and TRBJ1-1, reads EPEVTQTPSHQVTQMGQEVILRCVPISNHLYFYWYRQILGQKVEFLVSFYNNEISEKSEIFDDQFSVERPDGSNFTLKIRSTKLEDSAMYFCASSEDRANTEAFFGQGTRLTVV.